A selection of T cell receptor beta chains follows, all from one sample in a study of CD8+ T cells in alopecia areata. Assay: immunoSEQ multiplex PCR; the TCRdb copy retains only in-frame clones and omits some. Of 200,000 to 250,000 clones detected, roughly 64% appear once; the ten largest clones hold roughly 4.2%. Specimen: CD4+ T cells sorted from blood, collected at week 4, from a patient treated with tofacitinib. These receptor sequences come from a human donor with alopecia areata. CDR3s include the opening cysteine and the closing phenylalanine or tryptophan. A D gene is named only where the DNA matches it firmly. Clone size is stated in some rows and not others, as once, few, many or a class when expanded.

D	V	size	J	CDR3	DNA
TRBD2	TRBV10-3	-	TRBJ2-7	CAISLAGGVYEQYF	TGTGCCATCAGTCTAGCGGGGGGAGTCTACGAGCAGTACTTC
-	TRBV7-9	-	TRBJ1-5	CASSLSPLRLHF	TGTGCCAGCAGCTTATCTCCCCTACGCCTACATTTT
-	TRBV10-3	few	TRBJ2-1	CAIKRGVGDNEQFF	TGTGCCATCAAGCGAGGCGTAGGAGACAATGAGCAGTTCTTC
-	TRBV5-4	-	TRBJ2-3	CASSWQGTTDTQYF	TGTGCCAGCAGCTGGCAGGGGACGACAGATACGCAGTATTTT
-	TRBV5-4	-	TRBJ2-3	CASSRPGADTQYF	TGTGCCAGCAGCCGACCTGGGGCAGATACGCAGTATTTT
TRBD1	TRBV4-1	few	TRBJ1-1	CASSQGAGGSNTEAFF	TGCGCCAGCAGCCAAGGGGCAGGGGGCTCGAACACTGAAGCTTTCTTT
-	TRBV5-1	-	TRBJ2-7	CASSLERPYEQYF	TGCGCCAGCAGCTTGGAGAGGCCCTACGAGCAGTACTTC
-	TRBV29-1	once	TRBJ1-2	CSAGGDYGYTF	TGCAGCGCCGGAGGGGACTATGGCTACACCTTC
-	TRBV5-5	-	TRBJ1-6	CASSLWEMRGSPLHF	TGTGCCAGCAGCTTGTGGGAGATGCGGGGTTCACCCCTCCACTTT
TRBD2	TRBV5-6	-	TRBJ2-7	CASSALAGGTYEQYF	TGTGCCAGCAGCGCGCTAGCGGGGGGCACCTACGAGCAGTACTTC
-	TRBV29-1	-	TRBJ2-5	CSVERGSETQYF	TGCAGCGTTGAACGGGGTTCCGAGACCCAGTACTTC
TRBD1	TRBV23-1	once	TRBJ2-2	CASSQPGQGGGELFF	TGCGCCAGCAGTCAACCTGGACAGGGCGGCGGGGAGCTGTTTTTT
TRBD1	TRBV7-2	-	TRBJ2-7	CASSLGTEYEQYF	TGTGCCAGCAGCCTGGGGACAGAGTACGAGCAGTACTTC
-	TRBV10-3	-	TRBJ1-2	CAISEGGNNYGYTF	TGTGCCATCAGTGAAGGCGGGAATAACTATGGCTACACCTTC
-	TRBV5-1	-	TRBJ2-3	CASSLGRQRTDTQYF	TGCGCCAGCAGCCTCGGACGCCAGCGCACAGATACGCAGTATTTT
TRBD2	TRBV2	-	TRBJ2-2	CASRIRAGITGELFF	TGTGCCAGCAGAATCCGAGCGGGGATCACCGGGGAGCTGTTTTTT
-	TRBV7-2	few	TRBJ2-7	CASSLGPGGEQYF	TGTGCCAGCAGCTTGGGACCTGGCGGCGAGCAGTACTTC
-	TRBV28	-	TRBJ1-2	CASSLLLYGYTF	TGTGCCAGCAGTTTACTGCTCTATGGCTACACCTTC
TRBD1	TRBV5-1	-	TRBJ1-2	CASSLVGQGKRGYGYTF	TGCGCCAGCAGCTTGGTTGGACAGGGGAAACGAGGCTATGGCTACACCTTC